A single T cell receptor (beta chain) is shown here with its context. Its specificity is unknown. Germline V gene lookup returns CDR1 MDHEN and CDR2 SYDVKM. The CDR3 length is 14 residues. With V trimmed by 8 bases and J by 6 bases, 4 bases remained unmatched. This entry comes from a study of graft-versus-host responses after intestinal transplantation. The assay was immunoSEQ multiplex PCR, and TCRdb's table has in-frame clones only and misses some. The sample holds about 120,000 clones, roughly 91% seen once. This receptor was taken from a human donor who received an intestinal transplant. The chain employs TRBV28 and TRBJ2-1; 13 nucleotides match TRBD2. The source was unstimulated CD4+ T cells sorted from spleen or lymph node cells, collected before intestinal transplant. The CDR3: CASLTSGRINEQFF. As DNA, the CDR3 is TGTGCCAGCTTGACTAGCGGGAGGATCAATGAGCAGTTCTTC.